This TCR beta chain appears in the sequencing data of a study of Ad26.COV2.S vaccination and SARS-CoV-2 variants. About the research overall: Of the COV1001 trial arms, the Ad26.COV2.S arm included the donor. Doses of Ad26.COV2.S were injected into muscle once or twice, 56 days apart. The study's findings and limits: Non-spike TCR breadth did not differ much between vaccine and placebo recipients.

Comment on this clone: The antigen remains unidentified.

V shed 6 bases, J shed 3 bases, and the junction held 2 bases outside the gene matches. Germline V gene sequence: CDR1 MGHDK, CDR2 SYGVNS. The CDR3 is made up of 13 amino acids. The assay was immunoSEQ multiplex PCR, and TCRdb's table has in-frame clones only and misses some. The sample lists a few hundred thousand clones; about 83% were seen once. Treatment meaning: about 20 received Ad26.COV2.S at low or high dose, single or two shots; about 5 received placebo; per-sample allocation not given. The samples date from day 63 after the first vaccine or placebo injection. Ad26 vector vaccine expressed Wuhan-strain SARS-CoV-2 spike.

The chain recombines TRBV25-1 with TRBJ1-1; 9 nucleotides agree with TRBD1. The specimen was peripheral blood, collected in a trial of Ad26.COV2.S vaccine versus placebo. The TCR was taken from a person aged 18-60 years who received the Ad26.COV2.S COVID-19 vaccine or a placebo. In nucleotides, the CDR3 is TGTGCCAGCAGAGACAGGGGGGACACTGAAGCTTTCTTT. Protein: CASRDRGDTEAFF.